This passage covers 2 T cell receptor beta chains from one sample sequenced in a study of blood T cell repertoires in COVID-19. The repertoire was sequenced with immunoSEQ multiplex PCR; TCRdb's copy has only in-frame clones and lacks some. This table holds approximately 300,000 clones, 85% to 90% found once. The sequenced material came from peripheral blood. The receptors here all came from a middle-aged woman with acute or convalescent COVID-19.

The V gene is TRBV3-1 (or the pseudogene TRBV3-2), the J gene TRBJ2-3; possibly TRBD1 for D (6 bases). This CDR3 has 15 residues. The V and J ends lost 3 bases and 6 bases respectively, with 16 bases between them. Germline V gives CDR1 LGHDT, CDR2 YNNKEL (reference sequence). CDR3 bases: TGTGCCAGCAGCCACCTTACAGGGTACTACGATACGCAGTATTTT. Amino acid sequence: CASSHLTGYYDTQYF.

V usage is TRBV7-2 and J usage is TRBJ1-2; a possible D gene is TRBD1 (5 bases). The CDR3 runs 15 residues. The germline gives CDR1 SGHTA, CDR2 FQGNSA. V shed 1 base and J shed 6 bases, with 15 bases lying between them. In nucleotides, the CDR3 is TGTGCCAGCAGCTTAGGAGGCAGGGTAGTAAATGGCTACACCTTC. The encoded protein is CASSLGGRVVNGYTF.